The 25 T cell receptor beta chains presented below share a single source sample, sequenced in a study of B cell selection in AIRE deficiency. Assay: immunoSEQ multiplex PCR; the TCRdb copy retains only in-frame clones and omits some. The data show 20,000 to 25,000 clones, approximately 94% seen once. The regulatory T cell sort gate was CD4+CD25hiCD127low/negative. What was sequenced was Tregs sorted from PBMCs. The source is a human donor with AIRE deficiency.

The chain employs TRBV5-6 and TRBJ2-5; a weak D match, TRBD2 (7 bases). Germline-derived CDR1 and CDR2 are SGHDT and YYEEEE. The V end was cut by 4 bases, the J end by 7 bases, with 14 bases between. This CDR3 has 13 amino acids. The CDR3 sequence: CASSLGGAGTQYF. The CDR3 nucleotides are TGTGCCAGCAGCCTGGGGGGGGCCGGGACCCAGTACTTC.

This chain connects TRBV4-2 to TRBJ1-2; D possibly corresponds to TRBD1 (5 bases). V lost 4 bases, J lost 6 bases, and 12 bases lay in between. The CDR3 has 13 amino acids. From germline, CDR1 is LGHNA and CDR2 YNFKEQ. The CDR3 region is CASSLQERHGYTF. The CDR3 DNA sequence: TGTGCCAGCAGCCTACAGGAGAGGCATGGCTACACCTTC.

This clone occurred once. As DNA, the CDR3 is TGTGCCAGTAGTCTTGTTTGGGGTTCGAGGAATACGCAGTATTTT. Translated: CASSLVWGSRNTQYF. This rearrangement joins TRBV19 to TRBJ2-3; D is unclear. This CDR3 comprises 15 residues. The germline V gene has CDR1 LNHDA and CDR2 SQIVND (reference sequence). Deletions cut 5 bases from V and 7 bases from J, with 19 bases between.

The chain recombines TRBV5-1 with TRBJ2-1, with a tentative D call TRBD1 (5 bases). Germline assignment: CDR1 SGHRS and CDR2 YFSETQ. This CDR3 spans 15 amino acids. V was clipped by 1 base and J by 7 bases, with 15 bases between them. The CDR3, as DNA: TGCGCCAGCAGCTTGCAGGTCGCCAGGGCGAATGAGCAGTTCTTC. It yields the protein CASSLQVARANEQFF. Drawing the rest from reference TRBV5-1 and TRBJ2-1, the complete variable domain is KAGVTQTPRYLIKTRGQQVTLSCSPISGHRSVSWYQQTPGQGLQFLFEYFSETQRNKGNFPGRFSGRQFSNSRSEMNVSTLELGDSALYLCASSLQVARANEQFFGPGTRLTVL.

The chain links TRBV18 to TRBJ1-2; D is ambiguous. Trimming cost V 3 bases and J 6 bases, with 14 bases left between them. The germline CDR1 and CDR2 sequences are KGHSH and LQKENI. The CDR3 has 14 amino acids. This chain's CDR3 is CASSPAYVKDGYTF. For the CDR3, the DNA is TGTGCCAGCTCACCCGCCTACGTGAAGGATGGCTACACCTTC.

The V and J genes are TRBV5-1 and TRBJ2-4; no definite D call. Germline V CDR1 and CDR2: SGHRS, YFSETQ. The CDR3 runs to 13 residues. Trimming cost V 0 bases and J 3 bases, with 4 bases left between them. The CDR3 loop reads CASSLGIKNIQYF. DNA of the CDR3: TGCGCCAGCAGCTTGGGGATCAAAAACATTCAGTACTTC.

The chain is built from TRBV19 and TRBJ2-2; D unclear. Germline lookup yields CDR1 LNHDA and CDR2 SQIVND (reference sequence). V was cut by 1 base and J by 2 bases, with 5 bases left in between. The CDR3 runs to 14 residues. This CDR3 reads CASSIGGNTGELFF. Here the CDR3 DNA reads TGTGCCAGTAGTATAGGGGGTAACACCGGGGAGCTGTTTTTT.

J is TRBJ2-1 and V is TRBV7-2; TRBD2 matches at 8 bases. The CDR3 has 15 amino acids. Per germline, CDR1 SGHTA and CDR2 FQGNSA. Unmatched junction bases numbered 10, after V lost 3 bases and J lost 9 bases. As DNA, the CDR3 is TGTGCCAGCAGCTTTACGGGGGGGAGCGTCACTGAGCAGTTCTTC. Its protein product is CASSFTGGSVTEQFF.

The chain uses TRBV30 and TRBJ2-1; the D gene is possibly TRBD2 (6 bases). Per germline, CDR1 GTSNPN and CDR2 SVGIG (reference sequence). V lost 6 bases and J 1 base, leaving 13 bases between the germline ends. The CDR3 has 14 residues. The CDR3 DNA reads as TGTGCCTGCCGGATGGGGGGATCCTACAATGAGCAGTTCTTC. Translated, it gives CACRMGGSYNEQFF.

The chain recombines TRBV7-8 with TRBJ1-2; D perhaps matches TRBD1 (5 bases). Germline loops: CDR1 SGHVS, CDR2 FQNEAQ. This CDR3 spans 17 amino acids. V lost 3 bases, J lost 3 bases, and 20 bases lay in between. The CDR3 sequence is CASSFYPPGLTHYGYTF. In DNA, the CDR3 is TGTGCCAGCAGCTTTTACCCCCCGGGACTGACCCACTATGGCTACACCTTC.

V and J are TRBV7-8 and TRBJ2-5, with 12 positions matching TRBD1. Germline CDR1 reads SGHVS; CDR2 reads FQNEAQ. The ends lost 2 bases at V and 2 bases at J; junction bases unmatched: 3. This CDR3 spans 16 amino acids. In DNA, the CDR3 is TGTGCCAGCAGCTTACGGGGACAGGGGGCGCAAGAGACCCAGTACTTC. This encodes CASSLRGQGAQETQYF.

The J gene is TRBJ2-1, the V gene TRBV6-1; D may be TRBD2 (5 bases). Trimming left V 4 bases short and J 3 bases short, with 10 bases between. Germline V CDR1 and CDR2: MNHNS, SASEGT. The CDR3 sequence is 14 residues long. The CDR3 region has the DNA TGTGCCAGCAGTGCGCTAGCAGTCTACAATGAGCAGTTCTTC. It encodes CASSALAVYNEQFF.

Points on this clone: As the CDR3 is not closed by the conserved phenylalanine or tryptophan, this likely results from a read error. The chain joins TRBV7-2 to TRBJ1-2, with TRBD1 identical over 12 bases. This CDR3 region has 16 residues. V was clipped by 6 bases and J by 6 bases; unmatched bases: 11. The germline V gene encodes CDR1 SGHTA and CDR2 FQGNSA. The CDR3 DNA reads TGTGCCAGCAGTCAAATAGGCGGGGACAGGGGGCATGGCTACACCCTC. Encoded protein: CASSQIGGDRGHGYTL.

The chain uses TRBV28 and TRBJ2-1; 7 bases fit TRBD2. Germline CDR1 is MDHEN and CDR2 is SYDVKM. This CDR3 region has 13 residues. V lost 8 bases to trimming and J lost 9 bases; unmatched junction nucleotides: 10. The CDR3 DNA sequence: TGTGCCAGCCGAACCGGGGGGTGGAGTGAGCAGTTCTTC. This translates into CASRTGGWSEQFF. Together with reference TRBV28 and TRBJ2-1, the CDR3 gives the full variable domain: DVKVTQSSRYLVKRTGEKVFLECVQDMDHENMFWYRQDPGLGLRLIYFSYDVKMKEKGDIPEGYSVSREKKERFSLILESASTNQTSMYLCASRTGGWSEQFFGPGTRLTVL.

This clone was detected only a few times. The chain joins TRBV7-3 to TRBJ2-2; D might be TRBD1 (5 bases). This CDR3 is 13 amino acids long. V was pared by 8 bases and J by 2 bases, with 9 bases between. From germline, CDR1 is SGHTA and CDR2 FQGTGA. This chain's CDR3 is CASGQGNTGELFF. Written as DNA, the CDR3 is TGTGCCAGCGGCCAGGGAAACACCGGGGAGCTGTTTTTT.

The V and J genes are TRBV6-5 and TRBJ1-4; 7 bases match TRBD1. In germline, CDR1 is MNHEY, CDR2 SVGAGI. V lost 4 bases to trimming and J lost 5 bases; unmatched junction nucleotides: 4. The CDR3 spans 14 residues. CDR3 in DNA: TGTGCCAGCAGTTTACAGGGGAGGAATGAAAAACTGTTTTTT. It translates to CASSLQGRNEKLFF.

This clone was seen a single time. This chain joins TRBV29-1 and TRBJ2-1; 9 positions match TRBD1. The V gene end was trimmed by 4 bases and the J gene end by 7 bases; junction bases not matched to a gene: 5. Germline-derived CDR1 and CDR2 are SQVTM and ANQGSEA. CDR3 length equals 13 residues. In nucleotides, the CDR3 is TGCAGCGTTGGCGTACAGGGGGCGAATGAGCAGTTCTTC. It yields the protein CSVGVQGANEQFF.

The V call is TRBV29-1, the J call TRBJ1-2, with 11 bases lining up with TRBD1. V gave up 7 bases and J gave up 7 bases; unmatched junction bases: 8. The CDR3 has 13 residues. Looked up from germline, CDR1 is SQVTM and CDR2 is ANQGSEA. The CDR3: CSDPDRGLGGYTF. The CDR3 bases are TGCAGCGACCCGGACAGGGGGCTTGGTGGCTACACCTTC.

The CDR3, as DNA: TGTGCCAGCAGCCAAGATTCGTCAAGGAACACTGAAGCTTTCTTT. This gives the protein CASSQDSSRNTEAFF. The rearrangement uses TRBV4-2 and TRBJ1-1; no definite D call. V was cut by 0 bases and J by 1 base, with 9 bases left in between. The CDR3 sequence is 15 residues long. The germline V gene has CDR1 LGHNA and CDR2 YNFKEQ.

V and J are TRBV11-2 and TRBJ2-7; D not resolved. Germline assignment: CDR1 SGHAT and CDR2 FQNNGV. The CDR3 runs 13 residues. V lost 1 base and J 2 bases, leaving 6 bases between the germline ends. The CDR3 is CASSLGGTYEQYF. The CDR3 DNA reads TGTGCCAGCAGCTTAGGTGGAACCTACGAGCAGTACTTC.

CDR3 bases: TGTGCCAGTAGTATCACAGGGGCGATCGCTTATAGCAATCAGCCCCAGCATTTT. It specifies CASSITGAIAYSNQPQHF. V is TRBV19 and J is TRBJ1-5; 7 bases are a match to TRBD1. J was trimmed by 0 bases and V by 3 bases; bases with no gene match: 11. The CDR3 spans 18 residues. CDR1 LNHDA and CDR2 SQIVND come from the germline V gene (reference sequence).

CDR3 sequence (DNA): TGTGCCAGCAGCGTTGGGTGGTACGGGGGCAGTGAGCAGTTCTTC. Its translation: CASSVGWYGGSEQFF. The chain employs TRBV9 and TRBJ2-1; tentatively, D is TRBD1 or TRBD2 (6 bases each). Between the trimmed V and J ends, which lost 2 bases and 9 bases, there was a span of 18 bases. The CDR3 extends over 15 amino acids. Germline CDR1 is SGDLS and CDR2 is YYNGEE.

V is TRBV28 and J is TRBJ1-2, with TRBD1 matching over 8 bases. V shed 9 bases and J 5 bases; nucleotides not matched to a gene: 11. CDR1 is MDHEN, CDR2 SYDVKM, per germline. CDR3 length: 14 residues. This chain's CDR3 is CASSPGTGLYGYTF. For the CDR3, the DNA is TGTGCCAGTAGTCCCGGGACAGGACTGTATGGCTACACCTTC.

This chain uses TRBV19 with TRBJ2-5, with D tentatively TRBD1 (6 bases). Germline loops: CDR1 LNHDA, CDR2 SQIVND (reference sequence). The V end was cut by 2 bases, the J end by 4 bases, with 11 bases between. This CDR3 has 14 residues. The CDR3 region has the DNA TGTGCCAGTAGTATAAGGGGGTTAGGAGAGACCCAGTACTTC. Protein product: CASSIRGLGETQYF.

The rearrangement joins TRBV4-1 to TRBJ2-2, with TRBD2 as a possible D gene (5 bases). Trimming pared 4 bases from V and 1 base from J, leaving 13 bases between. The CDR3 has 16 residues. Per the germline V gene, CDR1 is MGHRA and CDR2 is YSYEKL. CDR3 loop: CASSLRLPENTGELFF. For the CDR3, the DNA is TGCGCCAGCAGCCTCCGACTACCCGAGAACACCGGGGAGCTGTTTTTT.